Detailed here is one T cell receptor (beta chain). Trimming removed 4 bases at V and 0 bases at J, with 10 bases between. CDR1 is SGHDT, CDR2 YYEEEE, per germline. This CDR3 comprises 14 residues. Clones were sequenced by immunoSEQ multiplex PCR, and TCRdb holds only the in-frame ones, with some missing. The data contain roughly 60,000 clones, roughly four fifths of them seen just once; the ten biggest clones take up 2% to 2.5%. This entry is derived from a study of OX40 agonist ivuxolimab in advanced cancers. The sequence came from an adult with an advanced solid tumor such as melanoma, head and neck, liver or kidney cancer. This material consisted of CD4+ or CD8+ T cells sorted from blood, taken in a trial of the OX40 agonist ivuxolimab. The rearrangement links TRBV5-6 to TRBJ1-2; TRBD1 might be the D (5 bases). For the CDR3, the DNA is TGTGCCAGCAGCATCGGGGGGTCTAACTATGGCTACACCTTC. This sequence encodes CASSIGGSNYGYTF.